This TCR beta chain was recovered during a study of PD-1 blockade in mismatch repair-deficient tumors. Study in general: Patients had over ten mismatch repair-deficient cancer types and were previously treated and progressing.

CDR1 is SQVTM and CDR2 is ANQGSEA in the germline V gene. Trimming pared 5 bases from V and 4 bases from J, leaving 14 bases between. This CDR3 spans 13 amino acids. The data were produced by immunoSEQ multiplex PCR, yet TCRdb's version contains in-frame clones alone and is incomplete. Altogether 14,000 or so clones are present, 70% to 85% being singletons, with the ten largest covering around 1.7%. The TCR-sequenced patients were three responders to pembrolizumab. The material sequenced was PBMCs, taken 14 weeks after starting pembrolizumab. This clonotype was sampled from an adult with mismatch repair-deficient cancer. V is TRBV29-1 and J is TRBJ1-2; D not resolved. CDR3 in DNA: TGCAGCGTTCTGTATGGGCGCACCTATGGCTACACCTTC. Translation: CSVLYGRTYGYTF. Full variable domain (rest looked up from reference TRBV29-1 and TRBJ1-2): SAVISQKPSRDICQRGTSLTIQCQVDSQVTMMFWYRQQPGQSLTLIATANQGSEATYESGFVIDKFPISRPNLTFSTLTVSNMSPEDSSIYLCSVLYGRTYGYTFGSGTRLTVV.